These T cell receptor beta chains were read from a single sample in a study of CD8+CD57+ T cells in acquired aplastic anemia. MiXCR was run by TCRdb on the reads, yielding one entry per CDR3 protein. This table has about 40,000 distinct CDR3 sequences, 60% to 70% appearing once. Sequencing was performed on sorted CD4+, CD8+, or CD8+CD57+ T cells (not recorded which) from PBMCs. All receptors come from a human donor with aplastic anemia. Each CDR3 is given with its conserved first and last residue. A D gene is named only where the DNA matches it firmly. Size values are once, few and many counts, or a class for expanded clones, and some rows have none.

-	TRBV2	TRBJ1-1	13	-	TGTGCCAGCAGTGAATGGGCAGGGGCGCTGGCTTTCTTT	CASSEWAGALAFF
-	TRBV15	TRBJ2-7	14	-	TGTGCCACCAGCAGAGATTTAAGGGGTGGCGAGCAGTACTTC	CATSRDLRGGEQYF
many	TRBV20-1	TRBJ2-5	15	TRBD2	TGCAGTGCTAGAGAACCAGCGGGGGGGGTAGAGACCCAGTACTTC	CSAREPAGGVETQYF
once	TRBV25-1	TRBJ1-2	16	-	TGTGCCAGCAGTGACCAGCGCGGGGAGGGGGTCCATGGCTACACCTTC	CASSDQRGEGVHGYTF
-	TRBV7-9	TRBJ2-7	13	TRBD1	TGTGCCAGCAGCCTCGACAGGGTGAGCGAGCAGTACTTC	CASSLDRVSEQYF
few	TRBV28	TRBJ2-7	14	-	TGTGCCAGCAGTTTACCTACAGGGCCCTACGAGCAGTACTTC	CASSLPTGPYEQYF
-	TRBV9	TRBJ2-1	12	-	TGTGCCAGCAGCGTAGCTCTGGATGAGCAGTTCTTC	CASSVALDEQFF
-	TRBV9	TRBJ2-5	15	TRBD1	TGTGCCAGCAGCGTAGTTGGGACAGCCCAAGAGACCCAGTACTTC	CASSVVGTAQETQYF
few	TRBV10-3	TRBJ2-7	13	TRBD1	TGTGCCAACCCACAGGGACAGTTCGACGAGCAGTACTTC	CANPQGQFDEQYF
-	TRBV20-1	TRBJ2-7	15	TRBD2	TGCAGTGCTAGGGTGACTAGCGGGGGGGCCTACGAGCAGTACTTC	CSARVTSGGAYEQYF
-	TRBV11-1	TRBJ2-1	18	-	TGTGCCAGCAGCTTAGCCCGGTGGGGGGGCCGGAGGGACAATGAGCAGTTCTTC	CASSLARWGGRRDNEQFF
-	TRBV6-5	TRBJ1-6	14	-	TGTGCCAGCAGTTCTCAGGGGAGCCGGTCACCCCTCCACTTT	CASSSQGSRSPLHF
many	TRBV11-1	TRBJ2-7	20	TRBD1	TGTGCCAGCAGCTTAGCGAGTTACAGGGGGCAATTCATCGGGGTCTACGAGCAGTACTTC	CASSLASYRGQFIGVYEQYF
-	TRBV29-1	TRBJ1-1	12	TRBD1	TGCAGCGTTACAGGGGGTCCGACTGAAGCTTTCTTT	CSVTGGPTEAFF
few	TRBV2	TRBJ2-7	13	-	TGTGCCAGCAGTGAAGAGGACAGCTACGAGCAGTACTTC	CASSEEDSYEQYF
once	TRBV7-2	TRBJ2-1	13	-	TGTGCCAGCAGCTTAGGGGGGTGGAATGAGCAGTTCTTC	CASSLGGWNEQFF
-	TRBV29-1	TRBJ1-2	11	-	TGCATATCCGGGGACATTTATGGCTACACCTTC	CISGDIYGYTF
-	TRBV6-5	TRBJ1-2	13	TRBD1	TGTGCCAGCAGTTCGGGACAGTACTATGGCTACACCTTC	CASSSGQYYGYTF
-	TRBV10-3	TRBJ2-7	17	TRBD2	TGTGCCTCCGTTCAGTCCAGCGGGGGCCAGCCTCCCTACGAGCAGTACTTC	CASVQSSGGQPPYEQYF
few	TRBV13	TRBJ2-2	16	-	TGTGCCAGCAGCTTAGAGGGGGACCCGAACACCGGGGAGCTGTTTTTT	CASSLEGDPNTGELFF
-	TRBV11-2	TRBJ1-5	15	-	TGTGCCAGCAGCTTAGAGGACAGTTCGTTTCAGCCCCAGCATTTT	CASSLEDSSFQPQHF
-	TRBV10-1	TRBJ2-5	13	-	TGTGCCATAACCCGGGACCCTCAAGAGACCCAGTACTTC	CAITRDPQETQYF
many	TRBV7-2	TRBJ1-2	15	-	TGTGCCAGCAGCTTAGCGAATCCGGCTAACTATGGCTACACCTTC	CASSLANPANYGYTF
many	TRBV5-6	TRBJ1-1	16	-	TGTGCCAGCAGCTTGTCCTTCGGGGGGGGTAGCACTGAAGCTTTCTTT	CASSLSFGGGSTEAFF
-	TRBV7-8	TRBJ1-2	14	-	TGTGCCAGCAGCTTAGCTGTTCAGGCTAACGGCTACACCTTC	CASSLAVQANGYTF
-	TRBV7-9	TRBJ1-2	13	-	TGTGCCAGCAGCTTAGAGGGGATCTATGGCTACACCTTC	CASSLEGIYGYTF
many	TRBV20-1	TRBJ1-1	12	-	TGCAGTGCTAGAGACGGCGATTGGGAAGCTTTCTTT	CSARDGDWEAFF
-	TRBV12-3/TRBV12-4	TRBJ1-2	15	TRBD1	TGTGCCAGCAGTTCCTGGGACAGGGCTCCCTATGGCTACACCTTC	CASSSWDRAPYGYTF
few	TRBV29-1	TRBJ1-2	12	-	TGCAGTGACGGGGTGCTTAACTATGGCTACACCTTC	CSDGVLNYGYTF
once	TRBV10-3	TRBJ1-2	16	TRBD1	TGTGCCATCAGTGGGGGTGACCGGGACAGCGACTATGGCTACACCTTC	CAISGGDRDSDYGYTF
-	TRBV11-1	TRBJ2-1	19	-	TGTGCCGGCAGCTTAGGGGGACAGGCCTCGGGGCTAGCGGTCGGTGAGCAGTTCTTC	CAGSLGGQASGLAVGEQFF
-	TRBV29-1	TRBJ2-7	13	TRBD1	TGCAGCGCGGACAGGGGGCGCCGGTGGGAGCAGTACTTC	CSADRGRRWEQYF
-	TRBV7-7	TRBJ2-7	13	-	TGTGCCAGCATGGAGAGGGGCTCCTACGAGCAGTACTTC	CASMERGSYEQYF
many	TRBV9	TRBJ2-7	16	TRBD2	TGTGCCAGCAGCGGACTAGCGGGGGGTCCTGGGGGCGAGCAGTACTTC	CASSGLAGGPGGEQYF
-	TRBV10-3	TRBJ1-5	13	-	TGTGCCATCAGTGTTCAGCACAATCAGCCCCAGCATTTT	CAISVQHNQPQHF
once	TRBV7-6	TRBJ1-3	17	TRBD1	TGTGCCAGCAGCGTAGCGGCAGGGGGCTTCTCTGGAAACACCATATATTTT	CASSVAAGGFSGNTIYF
-	TRBV20-1	TRBJ2-7	14	-	TGCAGTGCTAGTGGGGCAGGCAACGACTACGAGCAGTACTTC	CSASGAGNDYEQYF
-	TRBV15	TRBJ1-5	16	-	TGTGCCACCAGCAGCCACGCCGACAGGTACAATCAGCCCCAGCATTTT	CATSSHADRYNQPQHF
-	TRBV25-1	TRBJ2-7	14	-	TGTGCCAGCAGTGAATCCCCAACACTCTACGAGCAGTACTTC	CASSESPTLYEQYF
-	TRBV9	TRBJ2-7	13	-	TGTGCCAACAGCATTAACGGGGCCTACGAGCAGTACTTC	CANSINGAYEQYF